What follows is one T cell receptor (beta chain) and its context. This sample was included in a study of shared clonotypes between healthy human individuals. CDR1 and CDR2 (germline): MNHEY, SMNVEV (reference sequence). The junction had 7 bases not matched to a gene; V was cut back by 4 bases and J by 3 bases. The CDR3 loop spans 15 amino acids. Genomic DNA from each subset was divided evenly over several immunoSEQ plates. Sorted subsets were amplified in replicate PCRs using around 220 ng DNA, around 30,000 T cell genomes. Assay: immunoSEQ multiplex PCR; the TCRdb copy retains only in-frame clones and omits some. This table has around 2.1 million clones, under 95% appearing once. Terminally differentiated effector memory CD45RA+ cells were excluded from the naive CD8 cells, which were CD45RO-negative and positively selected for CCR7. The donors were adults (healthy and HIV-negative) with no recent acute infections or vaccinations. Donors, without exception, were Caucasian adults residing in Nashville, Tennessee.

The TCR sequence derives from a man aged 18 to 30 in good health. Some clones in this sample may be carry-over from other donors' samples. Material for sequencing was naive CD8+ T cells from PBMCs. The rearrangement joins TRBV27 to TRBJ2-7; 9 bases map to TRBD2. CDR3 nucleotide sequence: TGTGCCAGCAGTTCCCGAGGTAGCGGGAGCTACGAGCAGTACTTC. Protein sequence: CASSSRGSGSYEQYF.